This record covers a single T cell receptor beta chain. CD45RO-negative cells were positively selected for CCR7, leaving out terminally differentiated effector memory CD45RA+ cells. V lost 1 base to trimming and J lost 1 base, with 19 bases between them. CDR1 and CDR2 from the germline V gene are MGHRA and YSYEKL. The CDR3 is made up of 19 amino acids. These data originate in a study of shared clonotypes between healthy human individuals. The protocol was immunoSEQ multiplex PCR, while the TCRdb copy is restricted to in-frame clones and leaves out a portion. The sample records 450,000 to 700,000 clones, around 95% being singletons.

The chain combines TRBV4-1 with TRBJ2-2; tentative D call: TRBD1 (6 bases). The TCR comes from a woman in her thirties in good health. Sequenced material: naive CD8+ T cells sorted from blood. The CDR3 spells CASSQVWTAKRRNTGELFF. The DNA for the CDR3 is TGCGCCAGCAGCCAAGTCTGGACAGCGAAACGCCGGAACACCGGGGAGCTGTTTTTT.